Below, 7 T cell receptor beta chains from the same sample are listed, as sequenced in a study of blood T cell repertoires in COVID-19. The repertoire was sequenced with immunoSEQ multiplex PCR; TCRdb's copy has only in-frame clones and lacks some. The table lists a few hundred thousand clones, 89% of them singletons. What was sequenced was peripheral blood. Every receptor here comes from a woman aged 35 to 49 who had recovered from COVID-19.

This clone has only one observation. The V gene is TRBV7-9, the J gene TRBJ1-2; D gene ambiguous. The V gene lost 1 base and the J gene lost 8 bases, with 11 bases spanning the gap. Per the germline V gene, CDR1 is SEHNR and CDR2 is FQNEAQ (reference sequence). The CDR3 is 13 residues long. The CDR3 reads CASSLEDREGYTF. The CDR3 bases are TGTGCCAGCAGCTTAGAGGATCGGGAGGGCTACACCTTC. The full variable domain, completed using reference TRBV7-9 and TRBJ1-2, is DTGVSQNPRHKITKRGQNVTFRCDPISEHNRLYWYRQTLGQGPEFLTYFQNEAQLEKSRLLSDRFSAERPKGSFSTLEIQRTEQGDSAMYLCASSLEDREGYTFGSGTRLTVV.

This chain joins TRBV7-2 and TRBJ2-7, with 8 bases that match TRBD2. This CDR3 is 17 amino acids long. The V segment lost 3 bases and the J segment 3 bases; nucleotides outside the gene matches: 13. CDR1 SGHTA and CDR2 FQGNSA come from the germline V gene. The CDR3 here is CASSFSGVTGGHYEQYF. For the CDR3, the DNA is TGTGCCAGCAGCTTTTCGGGTGTTACGGGGGGGCACTACGAGCAGTACTTC.

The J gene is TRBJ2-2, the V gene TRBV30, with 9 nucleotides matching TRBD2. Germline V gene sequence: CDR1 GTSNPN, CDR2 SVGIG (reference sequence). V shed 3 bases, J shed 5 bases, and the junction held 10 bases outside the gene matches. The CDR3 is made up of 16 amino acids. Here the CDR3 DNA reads TGTGCCTGGAGGAATGGCGGGAGGGCGAGGACCGGGGAGCTGTTTTTT. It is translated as CAWRNGGRARTGELFF.

The CDR3 here is CASSQDRGRSGGPDNEQFF. Written as DNA, the CDR3 is TGTGCCAGCAGCCAAGATAGAGGGCGGAGCGGGGGCCCCGACAATGAGCAGTTCTTC. The gene calls are TRBV3-1 (or the pseudogene TRBV3-2) and TRBJ2-1; 8 nucleotides match TRBD2. This CDR3 is built from 19 residues. V lost 0 bases and J lost 5; bases outside the gene matches: 15. The V gene's germline CDR1 is LGHDT and CDR2 YNNKEL (reference sequence).

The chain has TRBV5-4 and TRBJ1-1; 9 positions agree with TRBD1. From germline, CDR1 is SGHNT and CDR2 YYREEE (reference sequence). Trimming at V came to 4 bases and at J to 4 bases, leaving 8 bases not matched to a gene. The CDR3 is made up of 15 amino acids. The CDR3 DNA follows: TGTGCCAGCAGCACCAAAAGACAGGGGGGCACTGAAGCTTTCTTT. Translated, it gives CASSTKRQGGTEAFF.

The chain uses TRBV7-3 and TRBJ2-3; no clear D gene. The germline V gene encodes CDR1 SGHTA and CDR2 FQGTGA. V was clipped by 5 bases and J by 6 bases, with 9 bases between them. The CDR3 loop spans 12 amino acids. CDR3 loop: CASSPNMDTQYF. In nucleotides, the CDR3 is TGTGCCAGCAGCCCAAACATGGATACGCAGTATTTT.

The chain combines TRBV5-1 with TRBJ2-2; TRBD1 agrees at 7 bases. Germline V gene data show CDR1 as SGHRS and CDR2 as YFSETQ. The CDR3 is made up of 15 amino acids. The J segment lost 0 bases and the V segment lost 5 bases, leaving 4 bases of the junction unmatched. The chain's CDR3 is CASSTQGTNTGELFF. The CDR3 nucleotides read TGCGCCAGCAGTACACAGGGGACGAACACCGGGGAGCTGTTTTTT.